Sequencing of this T cell receptor (beta chain) was carried out in a study of cytomegalovirus exposure and HLA in healthy donors. The CDR3 is 16 amino acids. Germline V lookup: CDR1 MNHNS, CDR2 SASEGT. Trimming took 3 bases from V and 5 from J, leaving 20 bases between them. Regarding the study as a whole: Many donors shared some public TCRs, even though most TCR sequences were rare.

PCR was performed using 60 Vbeta and 13 Jbeta primers. This table comes from immunoSEQ multiplex PCR, and its TCRdb copy is limited to in-frame clones, with some not included. This table holds 140,000 or so clones, around 86% found once. This clone appeared once. Its antigen is not identified. This receptor was identified in a female donor in good health and CMV-seronegative. The rearrangement uses TRBV6-1 and TRBJ2-7, with a tentative D call TRBD1 (6 bases). Sequencing input: PBMCs. CDR3 amino acids: CASSEGVLPPGDEQYF. As DNA, the CDR3 is TGTGCCAGCAGTGAGGGGGTTTTACCACCAGGGGACGAGCAGTACTTC.